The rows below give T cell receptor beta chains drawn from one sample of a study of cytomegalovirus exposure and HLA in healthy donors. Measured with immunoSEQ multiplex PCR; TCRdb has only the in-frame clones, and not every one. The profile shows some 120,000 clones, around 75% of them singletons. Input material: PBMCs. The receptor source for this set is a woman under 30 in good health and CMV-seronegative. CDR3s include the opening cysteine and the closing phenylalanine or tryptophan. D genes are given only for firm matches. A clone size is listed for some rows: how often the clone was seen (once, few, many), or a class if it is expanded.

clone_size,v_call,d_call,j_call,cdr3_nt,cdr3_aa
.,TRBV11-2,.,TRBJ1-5,TGTGCCAGCAGCCGAGGGCCCTTAAATCAGCCCCAGCATTTT,CASSRGPLNQPQHF
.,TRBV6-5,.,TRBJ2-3,TGTGCCAAACGGGGGTGGGCGTACACAGATACGCAGTATTTT,CAKRGWAYTDTQYF
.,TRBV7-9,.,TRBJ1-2,TGTGCCAGCAGCCCCCACCTGGGGGGCTATGGCTACACCTTC,CASSPHLGGYGYTF
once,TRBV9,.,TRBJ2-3,TGTGCCAGCAGCCCCAAAGATACGCAGTATTTT,CASSPKDTQYF
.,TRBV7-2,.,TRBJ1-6,TGTGCCAGCAGCTTTGGGAGGAGGGCGGCCGCCTATAATTCACCCCTCCACTTT,CASSFGRRAAAYNSPLHF
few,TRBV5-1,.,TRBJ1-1,TGCGCCAGCAGCTGGCAGGGACTCGAGAACACTGAAGCTTTCTTT,CASSWQGLENTEAFF
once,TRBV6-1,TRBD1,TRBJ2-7,TGTGCCAGCACCGGACAGGGGAACTCCTACGAGCAGTACTTC,CASTGQGNSYEQYF
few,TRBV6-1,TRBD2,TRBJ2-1,TGTGCCAGCAGTGTGGGACTAGCCTACAATGAGCAGTTCTTC,CASSVGLAYNEQFF
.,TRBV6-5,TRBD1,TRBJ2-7,TGTGCCAGCAGACTAGGGACAGGGTCGGGGGAGCAGTACTTC,CASRLGTGSGEQYF
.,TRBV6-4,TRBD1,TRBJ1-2,TGTGCCACCTTAGGACAGGGGCTAGGCTACACCTTC,CATLGQGLGYTF
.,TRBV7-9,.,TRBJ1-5,TGTGCCAGCAGCCATGAGGGAGCTCAGCCCCAGCATTTT,CASSHEGAQPQHF
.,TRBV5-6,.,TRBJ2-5,TGTGCCAGCAGCGGGGGACTGGAAGAGACCCAGTACTTC,CASSGGLEETQYF
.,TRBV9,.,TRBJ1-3,TGTGCCAGCAGCGTAGGGACAAACTCTGGAAACACCATATATTTT,CASSVGTNSGNTIYF
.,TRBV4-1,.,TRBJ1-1,TGCGCCAGCAGTACCCTCGGGGACACTGAAGCTTTCTTT,CASSTLGDTEAFF
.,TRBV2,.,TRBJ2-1,TGTGCCAGCAGTGATTGGCGGGCATCCTACAATGAGCAGTTCTTC,CASSDWRASYNEQFF
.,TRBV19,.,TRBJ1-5,TGTGCCAGTACCGAAGTGTCGAGAAGCAATCAGCCCCAGCATTTT,CASTEVSRSNQPQHF
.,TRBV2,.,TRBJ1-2,TGTGCCAGCAGTGCGGGAGGGGTTGTCTACACCTTC,CASSAGGVVYTF
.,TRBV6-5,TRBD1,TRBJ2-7,TGTGCCAGCAGTTACGACGACAGGGGAACCTACGAGCAGTACTTC,CASSYDDRGTYEQYF
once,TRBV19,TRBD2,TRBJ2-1,TGTGCCAGTAGTCCGACTAGCGGGGGGACCTACAATGAGCAGTTCTTC,CASSPTSGGTYNEQFF
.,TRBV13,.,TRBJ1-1,TGTGCCAGCAGCCCCCACAGGGCTGAAGCTTTCTTT,CASSPHRAEAFF
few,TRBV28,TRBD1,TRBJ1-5,TGTGCCAGCAGTTCATTTGGTAGGGACAGGGAACAGCATTTT,CASSSFGRDREQHF
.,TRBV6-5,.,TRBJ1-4,TGTGCCAGCACCCCCAGGGCAGGGATTGAAAAACTGTTTTTT,CASTPRAGIEKLFF
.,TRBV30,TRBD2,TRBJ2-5,TGTGCCTGGAGTGGTCTAGCGGCAGAGACCCAGTACTTC,CAWSGLAAETQYF
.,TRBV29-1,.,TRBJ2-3,TGCAGCGTTGATGGTGTGGCGGGGGCAGAGACAGATACGCAGTATTTT,CSVDGVAGAETDTQYF
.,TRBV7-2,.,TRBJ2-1,TGTGCCAGCAGCTCGACATACAGGGCGTCCTACAATGAGCAGTTCTTC,CASSSTYRASYNEQFF
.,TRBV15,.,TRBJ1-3,TGTGCCACCAGCGTGGACAGCATTTCTGGAAACACCATATATTTT,CATSVDSISGNTIYF
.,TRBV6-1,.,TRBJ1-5,TGTGCCAGCGGCCCTTGGCAGCGACCGAATCAGCCCCAGCATTTT,CASGPWQRPNQPQHF
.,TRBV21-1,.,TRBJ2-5,TGTGCCAGCTCCAGGACTACCGAGACCCAGTACTTC,CASSRTTETQYF
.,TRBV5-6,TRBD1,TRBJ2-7,TGTGCCAGCACCTTCCGGGACAGGGGTCACTACGAGCAGTACTTC,CASTFRDRGHYEQYF
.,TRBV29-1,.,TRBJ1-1,TGCAGCGGCGAACAGGGTACGAACACTGAAGCTTTCTTT,CSGEQGTNTEAFF
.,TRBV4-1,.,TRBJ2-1,TGCGCCAGCAGCCAAAGGAAGGGAGTCAATGAGCAGTTCTTC,CASSQRKGVNEQFF
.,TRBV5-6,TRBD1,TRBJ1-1,TGTGCCAGCAGCTTGGCCGGGACAGCCATGAACACTGAAGCTTTCTTT,CASSLAGTAMNTEAFF
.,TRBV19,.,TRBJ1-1,TGTGCCAGTAGTATTAGGATCGGGACTGAAGCTTTCTTT,CASSIRIGTEAFF
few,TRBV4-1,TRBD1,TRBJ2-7,TGCGCCAGCAGCCTTGACAGGGTCGCCTACGAGCAGTACTTC,CASSLDRVAYEQYF
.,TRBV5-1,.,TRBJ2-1,TGCGCCAGCAGAACAGAACCCTCCTACAATGAGCAGTTCTTC,CASRTEPSYNEQFF
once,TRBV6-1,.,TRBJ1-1,TGTGCCAGCACCCCCGGGGAGACAAACACTGAAGCTTTCTTT,CASTPGETNTEAFF
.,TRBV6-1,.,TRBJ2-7,TGTGCCAGCAGCCCCAGAGCACTATATACCTACGAGCAGTACTTC,CASSPRALYTYEQYF
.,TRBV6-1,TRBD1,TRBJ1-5,TGTGCCAGCAGTGAACTCCAGGGGGCTTTGGGTCAGCCCCAGCATTTT,CASSELQGALGQPQHF
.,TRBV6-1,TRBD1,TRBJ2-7,TGTGCCAGCAGTGAGGTTGGGACAGGGGGTTTCGAGCAGTACTTC,CASSEVGTGGFEQYF
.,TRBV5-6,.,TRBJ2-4,TGTGCCAGCAGCTTGGAGCTCGAGAACATTCAGTACTTC,CASSLELENIQYF
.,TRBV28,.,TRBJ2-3,TGTGCCAGCAGTTTGGCTCTCACAGATACGCAGTATTTT,CASSLALTDTQYF
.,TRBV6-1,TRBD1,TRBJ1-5,TGTGCCAGCAGTCTTACTCCGGGACAGGGGGGTCAGCATTTT,CASSLTPGQGGQHF
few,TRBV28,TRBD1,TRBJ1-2,TGTGCCAACCGGGACAGGACTAACTATGGCTACACCTTC,CANRDRTNYGYTF
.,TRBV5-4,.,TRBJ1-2,TGTGCCAGCAGCTCCGGTACCCTAGAGGCCTATGGCTACACCTTC,CASSSGTLEAYGYTF
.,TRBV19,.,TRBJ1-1,TGTGCCAGTACTAAGAGGAACAAAAAAGAGGACACTGAAGCTTTCTTT,CASTKRNKKEDTEAFF
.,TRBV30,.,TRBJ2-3,TGTGCCTGGAGTCCACTTGACCACGCGGGTGGCACTCCCCGCATCGATACGCAGTATTTT,CAWSPLDHAGGTPRIDTQYF